Each of the 24 T cell receptor beta chains below was sequenced from the same sample in a study of cytomegalovirus exposure and HLA in healthy donors. In the PCR, 60 Vbeta and 13 Jbeta primers were used. Sequenced by immunoSEQ multiplex PCR; TCRdb stores in-frame clones only, minus some. The data hold 120,000 to 150,000 clones, with 65% to 85% observed a single time. The sample was PBMCs. Receptors were obtained from a man younger than 35 in good health and CMV-seronegative.

This clone was counted a single time. V and J are TRBV29-1 and TRBJ1-1, with TRBD1 matching 7 bases. Unmatched junction bases numbered 7, after V lost 7 bases and J lost 2 bases. Germline CDR1 and CDR2: SQVTM and ANQGSEA. The CDR3 is 13 amino acids. DNA for the CDR3: TGCAGCGCCCGGGACAGCGGAAACACTGAAGCTTTCTTT. Protein product: CSARDSGNTEAFF.

The gene calls are TRBV9 and TRBJ1-2; 7 bases agree with TRBD1. Germline assignment: CDR1 SGDLS and CDR2 YYNGEE. The CDR3 totals 13 residues. J gave up 5 bases and V 4 bases, and 5 bases lay outside the gene matches. The CDR3 DNA reads TGTGCCAGCAGCCCCAGACAGGGTTATGGCTACACCTTC. The encoded protein is CASSPRQGYGYTF.

V gene TRBV9 combines with J gene TRBJ2-1; D uncertain. Trimming took off 3 bases at V and 3 bases at J, with 4 bases between the two ends. CDR1 and CDR2 (germline): SGDLS, YYNGEE. The CDR3 runs 12 residues. Here the CDR3 reads CASSAGYNEQFF. CDR3 nucleotide sequence: TGTGCCAGCAGCGCGGGCTACAATGAGCAGTTCTTC.

This clone was recorded once. This chain links TRBV7-9 with TRBJ2-7, with TRBD2 as a possible D gene (5 bases). The germline V gene encodes CDR1 SEHNR and CDR2 FQNEAQ (reference sequence). The CDR3 covers 14 residues. The ends were cut back, 3 bases at V and 4 bases at J, with 13 bases in the middle. The CDR3 loop reads CASSFGERRYEQYF. The CDR3 nucleotides are TGTGCCAGCAGCTTTGGGGAGCGCCGGTACGAGCAGTACTTC.

The gene calls are TRBV7-2 and TRBJ2-5; TRBD1 is a possible D gene (5 bases). The J call may be incorrect, as the DNA end agrees better with TRBJ2-7. Germline CDR1 reads SGHTA; CDR2 reads FQGNSA. The CDR3 is 15 amino acids. This CDR3 reads CASSLFSARAYEQYF. The CDR3 region has the DNA TGTGCCAGCAGTCTTTTCTCGGCCAGGGCCTACGAGCAGTACTTC.

V usage is TRBV20-1 and J usage is TRBJ2-5; D ambiguous. Matching the DNA end better, TRBJ2-7 makes the J call doubtful. This CDR3 contains 11 residues. Germline lookup yields CDR1 DFQATT and CDR2 SNEGSKA (reference sequence). The CDR3 here is CSANQAHEQYF. CDR3 nucleotide sequence: TGCAGTGCTAACCAGGCCCACGAGCAGTACTTC.

The chain recombines TRBV6-1 with TRBJ1-2; 10 bases fit TRBD1. The germline gives CDR1 MNHNS, CDR2 SASEGT. The CDR3 is 15 amino acids. The junction had 8 bases not matched to a gene; V was cut back by 6 bases and J by 4 bases. CDR3 protein: CASSVAGQGGYGYTF. In nucleotides, the CDR3 is TGTGCCAGCAGCGTCGCAGGACAGGGGGGCTATGGCTACACCTTC.

The J gene is TRBJ1-1, the V gene TRBV6-1, with D perhaps matching TRBD1 (6 bases). Trimming removed 6 bases from V and 5 bases from J, with 7 bases in between. From germline, CDR1 is MNHNS and CDR2 SASEGT. This CDR3 contains 11 residues. CDR3 region: CASRGGTEAFF. The CDR3 DNA is TGTGCCAGCAGAGGGGGAACTGAAGCTTTCTTT.

The J gene is TRBJ2-1, the V gene TRBV6-5; 8 positions agree with TRBD2. V was pared by 4 bases and J by 10 bases, with 15 bases of the junction left unmatched. Per germline, CDR1 MNHEY and CDR2 SVGAGI. This CDR3 spans 16 amino acids. The CDR3 loop is CASSSLSGTSGGEQFF. Written as DNA, the CDR3 is TGTGCCAGCAGTTCCCTCTCCGGGACTAGTGGCGGGGAGCAGTTCTTC.

The genes are TRBV27 and TRBJ1-2; maybe TRBD1 (6 bases). CDR1 MNHEY and CDR2 SMNVEV come from the germline V gene (reference sequence). The CDR3 has 15 residues. With 6 bases removed from V and 8 bases from J, the gap between germline ends came to 22 bases. In nucleotides, the CDR3 is TGTGCCAGCAGGGGGTCCGGACAGCCGAAGCTAGGCTACACCTTC. It yields the protein CASRGSGQPKLGYTF.

The chain joins TRBV19 to TRBJ1-5; D unresolved. V lost 3 bases to trimming and J lost 4 bases, with 10 bases between them. Germline CDR1 LNHDA, CDR2 SQIVND (reference sequence). The CDR3 is 14 residues long. The CDR3 nucleotides are TGTGCCAGTAGTATCGTCCAGGATAATCAGCCCCAGCATTTT. This translates into CASSIVQDNQPQHF.

The rearrangement uses TRBV10-3 and TRBJ1-2; 10 nucleotides agree with TRBD1. The CDR3 consists of 15 residues. J was trimmed by 5 bases and V by 4 bases; bases with no gene match: 7. The V gene's germline CDR1 is ENHRY and CDR2 SYGVKD. The CDR3 loop is CAISVSGTGEYGYTF. DNA for the CDR3: TGTGCCATCAGTGTATCCGGGACAGGGGAATATGGCTACACCTTC.

CDR3 nucleotides: TGTGCCAGCAGTCCTCCGGGACAGGGCATTTCGGCCCAGCATTTT. This gives the protein CASSPPGQGISAQHF. The chain has TRBV7-9 and TRBJ1-5; 9 bases agree with TRBD1. The CDR3 has 15 residues. CDR1 is SEHNR, CDR2 FQNEAQ, per germline (reference sequence). Unmatched junction bases numbered 14, after V lost 6 bases and J lost 11 bases.

The J gene is TRBJ2-1, the V gene TRBV19, with D tentatively TRBD1 (6 bases). CDR1 and CDR2 from the germline V gene are LNHDA and SQIVND (reference sequence). V was pared by 5 bases and J by 5 bases, with 22 bases between. The CDR3 spans 17 residues. The CDR3 protein is CASSWGEGGRSHNEQFF. The CDR3 DNA reads TGTGCCAGTAGTTGGGGAGAAGGGGGTCGCTCGCACAATGAGCAGTTCTTC.

The V call is TRBV11-2, the J call TRBJ2-5; D possibly corresponds to TRBD1 (6 bases). The DNA end favors TRBJ2-7, so the J call may be wrong. The CDR3 is 14 amino acids. The germline V gene has CDR1 SGHAT and CDR2 FQNNGV. CDR3 DNA sequence: TGTGCCAGCAGCCTAACAGGGTTCTCCTACGAGCAGTACTTC. Translation: CASSLTGFSYEQYF.

The J gene is TRBJ2-7, the V gene TRBV18, with D tentatively TRBD2 (5 bases). The CDR3 length is 15 residues. Germline V gene sequence: CDR1 KGHSH, CDR2 LQKENI. V lost 3 bases, J lost 5 bases, and 17 bases lay in between. CDR3 residues: CASSPEGLYPHEQYF. The DNA for the CDR3 is TGTGCCAGCTCACCCGAGGGCTTATATCCTCACGAGCAGTACTTC.

V and J are TRBV7-2 and TRBJ1-3; possibly TRBD1 for D (5 bases). V lost 4 bases, J lost 4 bases, and 17 bases lay in between. Germline V gene lookup returns CDR1 SGHTA and CDR2 FQGNSA. The CDR3 extends over 16 amino acids. The CDR3 sequence is CASSSTGGALGNTIYF. The DNA of the CDR3 is TGTGCCAGCAGCTCCACGGGGGGAGCGCTAGGAAACACCATATATTTT.

This clone showed up just once. The genes are TRBV9 and TRBJ2-3, with TRBD1 matching 10 bases. J gave up 5 bases and V 1 base, and 7 bases lay outside the gene matches. Germline V gene data show CDR1 as SGDLS and CDR2 as YYNGEE. CDR3 length equals 16 residues. In DNA, the CDR3 is TGTGCCAGCAGCGTAACCGGGACAGGGGTTTTAGATACGCAGTATTTT. Translated, it gives CASSVTGTGVLDTQYF.

V usage is TRBV4-3 and J usage is TRBJ2-1, with TRBD2 as a possible D gene (6 bases). CDR1 LGHNA and CDR2 YSLEER come from the germline V gene. This CDR3 comprises 17 residues. V was pared by 0 bases and J by 7 bases, with 19 bases between. CDR3 DNA: TGCGCCAGCAGCCAAGAACTCGGGCAGGGCGCGGGGAATGAGCAGTTCTTC. It translates to CASSQELGQGAGNEQFF.

The chain links TRBV11-2 to TRBJ2-7; a possible D gene is TRBD1 (6 bases). Germline CDR1 and CDR2: SGHAT and FQNNGV. The CDR3 contains 12 residues. The V end lost 8 bases, the J end lost 2 bases, and 10 bases lay between the germline ends. The CDR3 protein is CASLTGTYEQYF. The CDR3 region has the DNA TGTGCCAGCTTAACAGGGACCTACGAGCAGTACTTC.

The chain carries TRBV7-9 and TRBJ2-5; possible D gene TRBD1, 7 bases. The CDR3 covers 14 residues. CDR1 and CDR2 from the germline V gene are SEHNR and FQNEAQ (reference sequence). The V gene lost 5 bases and the J gene lost 1 base, with 11 bases spanning the gap. CDR3 sequence reads: CASSAGQIQETQYF. In DNA, the CDR3 is TGTGCCAGCAGCGCGGGACAGATCCAAGAGACCCAGTACTTC. The whole variable domain, filled in from reference TRBV7-9 and TRBJ2-5, reads DTGVSQNPRHKITKRGQNVTFRCDPISEHNRLYWYRQTLGQGPEFLTYFQNEAQLEKSRLLSDRFSAERPKGSFSTLEIQRTEQGDSAMYLCASSAGQIQETQYFGPGTRLLVL.

The chain joins TRBV10-1 to TRBJ2-5; 7 bases agree with TRBD2. Germline CDR1 is WNHNN and CDR2 is SYGVQD (reference sequence). V lost 10 bases and J lost 1; bases outside the gene matches: 9. The CDR3 totals 14 residues. The CDR3 is CANKTGTTQETQYF. CDR3 bases: TGCGCCAACAAGACTGGGACTACCCAAGAGACCCAGTACTTC.

The chain is built from TRBV5-1 and TRBJ1-3, with D perhaps matching TRBD1 (5 bases). V lost 3 bases and J 0 bases, leaving 7 bases between the germline ends. The CDR3 contains 14 residues. In germline, CDR1 is SGHRS, CDR2 YFSETQ. CDR3 sequence reads: CASSSDISGNTIYF. The CDR3 DNA follows: TGCGCCAGCAGCTCGGACATCTCTGGAAACACCATATATTTT.

The genes are TRBV4-2 and TRBJ1-3; 8 nucleotides line up with TRBD1. CDR3 length: 17 residues. Losses at the gene ends were 4 bases for V and 0 bases for J; bases not matched to a gene: 8. CDR1 is LGHNA, CDR2 YNFKEQ, per germline. CDR3 DNA: TGTGCCAGCAGCCTCCGGACAGGGACGAGCTCTGGAAACACCATATATTTT. It yields the protein CASSLRTGTSSGNTIYF.